The T cell receptor (beta chain) under discussion was sequenced for a study of cytotoxic CD8 clonotypes in ibrutinib-treated CLL. Broader study findings: The study found baseline clonality above age-matched healthy donors, tracking circulating CD8+ T-cell counts. Public clonotypes proved infrequent, and on treatment they shrank or remained steady.

In regard to this clone: Its antigen is undetermined.

The method was immunoSEQ multiplex PCR; TCRdb's version includes in-frame clones alone and lacks a portion of them. Among about 310,000 clones, around four fifths were seen once, and the ten largest hold approximately 7%. The CDR3 runs 16 residues. V was pared by 2 bases and J by 7 bases, with 5 bases of the junction left unmatched. Germline-derived CDR1 and CDR2 are MNHNY and SVGAGI (reference sequence). The sequence was obtained from a human donor with chronic lymphocytic leukemia. This chain connects TRBV6-6 to TRBJ2-2; 12 nucleotides match TRBD1. The sequences come from PBMCs, collected before ibrutinib treatment. The CDR3 is CASSYTGQGANGELFF. CDR3 DNA sequence: TGTGCCAGCAGTTACACGGGACAGGGGGCAAACGGGGAGCTGTTTTTT.